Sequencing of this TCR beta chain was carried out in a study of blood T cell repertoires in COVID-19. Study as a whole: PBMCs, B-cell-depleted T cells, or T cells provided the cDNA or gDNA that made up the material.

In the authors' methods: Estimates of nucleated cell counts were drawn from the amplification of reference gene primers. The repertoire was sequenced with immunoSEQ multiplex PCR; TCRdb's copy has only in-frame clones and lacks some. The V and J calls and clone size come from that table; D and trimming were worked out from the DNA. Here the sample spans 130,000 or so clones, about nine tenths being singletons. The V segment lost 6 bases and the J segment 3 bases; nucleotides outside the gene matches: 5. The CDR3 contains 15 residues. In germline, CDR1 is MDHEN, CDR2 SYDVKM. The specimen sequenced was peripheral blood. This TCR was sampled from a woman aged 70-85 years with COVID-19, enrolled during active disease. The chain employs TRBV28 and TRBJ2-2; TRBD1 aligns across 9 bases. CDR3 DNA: TGTGCCAGCAGGATACGGACAGGGGACACCGGGGAGCTGTTTTTT. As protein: CASRIRTGDTGELFF.